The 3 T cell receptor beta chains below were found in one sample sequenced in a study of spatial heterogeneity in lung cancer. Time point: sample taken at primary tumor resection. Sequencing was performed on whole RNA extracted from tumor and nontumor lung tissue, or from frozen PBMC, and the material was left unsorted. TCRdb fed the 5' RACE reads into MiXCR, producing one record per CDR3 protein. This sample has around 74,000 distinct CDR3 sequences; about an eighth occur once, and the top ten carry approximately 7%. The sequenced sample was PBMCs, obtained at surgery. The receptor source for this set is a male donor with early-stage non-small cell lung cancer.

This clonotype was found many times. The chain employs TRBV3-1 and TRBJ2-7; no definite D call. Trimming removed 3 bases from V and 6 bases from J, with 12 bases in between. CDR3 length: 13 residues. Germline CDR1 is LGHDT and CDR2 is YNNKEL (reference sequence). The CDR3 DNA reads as TGTGCCAGCAGCCACATGAGGTTTAGCGAGCAGTACTTC. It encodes CASSHMRFSEQYF.

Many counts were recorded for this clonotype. CDR3 residues: CSTKLAGEAAQYF. The DNA of the CDR3 is TGCAGCACCAAACTAGCGGGAGAGGCGGCGCAGTATTTT. J is TRBJ2-3 and V is TRBV20-1; 11 bases line up with TRBD2. Germline assignment: CDR1 DFQATT and CDR2 SNEGSKA (reference sequence). The CDR3 totals 13 residues.

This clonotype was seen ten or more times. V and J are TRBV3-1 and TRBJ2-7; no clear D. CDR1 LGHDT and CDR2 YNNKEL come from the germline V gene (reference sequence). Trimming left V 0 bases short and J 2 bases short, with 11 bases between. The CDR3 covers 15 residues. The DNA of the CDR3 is TGTGCCAGCAGCCAAGACGGGCTACCCGCCTACGAGCAGTACTTC. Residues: CASSQDGLPAYEQYF.